The rows below give T cell receptor beta chains drawn from one sample of a study of T cell repertoires in cytomegalovirus infection. MiXCR was run by TCRdb on the reads, yielding one entry per CDR3 protein. Of 65,000 to 95,000 distinct CDR3 sequences in the sample, roughly 3.6% were seen once. What was sequenced was PBMCs. These receptors all stem from a human donor in good health (CMV status not recorded). Some clones in this sample may be carry-over from other donors' samples. The CDR3 runs from the conserved cysteine through the conserved F or W. D genes are given only for firm matches.

D gene	V gene	J gene	CDR3 protein
-	TRBV7-2	TRBJ1-2	CASSLATVTNYGYTF
-	TRBV7-2	TRBJ1-1	CASSPRGLNTEAFF
-	TRBV7-2	TRBJ1-2	CASSFSQDRTYGYTF
-	TRBV7-2	TRBJ2-7	CASSFSGDSYEQYF
TRBD1	TRBV6-2/TRBV6-3	TRBJ1-1	CASSKTGVIPEAFF
-	TRBV12-3/TRBV12-4	TRBJ1-1	CASSWRGGNAEAFF
TRBD1	TRBV27	TRBJ2-2	CASSHGDRVFFNTGELFF
-	TRBV12-3/TRBV12-4	TRBJ1-5	CASSPMMGNQPQHF
TRBD1	TRBV7-9	TRBJ1-1	CASSQRQGTTNTEAFF
-	TRBV15	TRBJ2-7	CATSRGAGLSHEQYF
-	TRBV7-2	TRBJ1-1	CASSLTPNTEAFF
-	TRBV4-3	TRBJ2-2	CASSQVPFRMTGELFF
-	TRBV12-3/TRBV12-4	TRBJ1-5	CASSFAGGNQPQHF
TRBD1	TRBV7-6	TRBJ1-3	CASSLQPGQSSGNTIYF
TRBD1	TRBV19	TRBJ2-5	CATQQGQETQYF
-	TRBV7-2	TRBJ2-7	CASSPRGSYEQYF
TRBD2	TRBV7-2	TRBJ2-7	CASSRTGLAGAYEQYF
TRBD1	TRBV20-1	TRBJ1-6	CSATTTGKDNSPLHF
-	TRBV6-1	TRBJ2-7	CASSLGGSRYEQYF
TRBD2	TRBV7-8	TRBJ2-3	CASSLGLRLAGDPDTQYF
-	TRBV6-4	TRBJ2-2	CASSDALRENTGELFF
-	TRBV12-3/TRBV12-4	TRBJ1-1	CASSLSPRRLGTEAFF
-	TRBV7-3	TRBJ1-5	CASSFGNQPQHF
-	TRBV7-8	TRBJ1-4	CASSLRGNREKLFF
-	TRBV28	TRBJ2-6	CASSSATSRAGANVLTF
TRBD1	TRBV20-1	TRBJ2-1	CSARDRVRGNEQFF
TRBD2	TRBV12-3/TRBV12-4	TRBJ2-7	CASSSGTGKQYF
TRBD1	TRBV20-1	TRBJ1-1	CSANRGDTEAFF
-	TRBV20-1	TRBJ1-1	CSASRPTEAFF
-	TRBV6-2/TRBV6-3	TRBJ2-7	CASSYLRPVVYEQYF
-	TRBV7-8	TRBJ1-1	CASSSMSLMGENTEAFF